What follows are 20 T cell receptor beta chains derived from one specimen sequenced in a study of technical replicates of blood from a handful of donors. Data came from immunoSEQ multiplex PCR; TCRdb stores just in-frame clones and leaves some out. The profile covers tens of thousands of clones, with around 94% appearing a single time and roughly 0.25% taken by the ten largest. The sample consisted of T cells isolated from PBMCs. Receptors originate from a human donor in good health.

The V gene is TRBV5-1, the J gene TRBJ2-5; TRBD2 matches 10 bases. The CDR3 runs 15 residues. Germline V gene data show CDR1 as SGHRS and CDR2 as YFSETQ. V gave up 2 bases and J gave up 1 base; unmatched junction bases: 2. As DNA, the CDR3 is TGCGCCAGCAGCTTAAGCGGGAGGGTCCAAGAGACCCAGTACTTC. As protein: CASSLSGRVQETQYF.

The chain is built from TRBV18 and TRBJ2-5, with 7 bases matching TRBD2. This CDR3 spans 13 amino acids. Germline CDR1 and CDR2: KGHSH and LQKENI. With 8 bases clipped from V and 5 bases from J, the junction kept 8 bases outside the gene matches. The CDR3 protein is CASQAGNRETQYF. The CDR3 nucleotides read TGTGCCAGCCAAGCGGGGAACAGGGAGACCCAGTACTTC.

The V call is TRBV5-1, the J call TRBJ2-2, with D possibly matching TRBD2 (5 bases). The germline V gene has CDR1 SGHRS and CDR2 YFSETQ. Trimming took 4 bases from V and 4 from J, leaving 17 bases between them. The CDR3 runs 16 residues. The CDR3 is CASSQNFRGPTGELFF. The CDR3 DNA sequence: TGCGCCAGCAGCCAGAACTTTAGAGGGCCCACCGGGGAGCTGTTTTTT. Complete variable domain (other parts from reference TRBV5-1 and TRBJ2-2): KAGVTQTPRYLIKTRGQQVTLSCSPISGHRSVSWYQQTPGQGLQFLFEYFSETQRNKGNFPGRFSGRQFSNSRSEMNVSTLELGDSALYLCASSQNFRGPTGELFFGEGSRLTVL.

This CDR3 is CASSFGQGGQPQHF. CDR3 DNA sequence: TGTGCCAGCAGCTTCGGACAGGGGGGTCAGCCCCAGCATTTT. The J gene is TRBJ1-5, the V gene TRBV5-5; 10 nucleotides align to TRBD1. The CDR3 is 14 amino acids. Germline V gene sequence: CDR1 SGHKS, CDR2 YYEKEE (reference sequence). Germline trimming cut 2 bases from V and 6 bases from J; bases unmatched to any gene: 2.

The chain employs TRBV11-2 and TRBJ2-1; D possibly corresponds to TRBD2 (5 bases). CDR1 and CDR2 from the germline V gene are SGHAT and FQNNGV. The CDR3 has 16 amino acids. Trimming took off 2 bases at V and 4 bases at J, with 15 bases between the two ends. This chain's CDR3 is CASSLRVPRLYNEQFF. The CDR3 bases are TGTGCCAGCAGCTTACGGGTTCCCCGACTATACAATGAGCAGTTCTTC. Full variable domain (rest looked up from reference TRBV11-2 and TRBJ2-1): EAGVAQSPRYKIIEKRQSVAFWCNPISGHATLYWYQQILGQGPKLLIQFQNNGVVDDSQLPKDRFSAERLKGVDSTLKIQPAKLEDSAVYLCASSLRVPRLYNEQFFGPGTRLTVL.

The V call is TRBV6-4, the J call TRBJ2-2; 9 bases agree with TRBD2. V trimming: 6 bases; J trimming: 3 bases; junction bases outside the gene matches: 11. Germline CDR1 MRHNA, CDR2 SNTAGT. The CDR3 has 17 amino acids. The CDR3 sequence is CASRPGASGKYTGELFF. In nucleotides, the CDR3 is TGTGCCAGCAGACCAGGGGCTAGCGGGAAGTACACCGGGGAGCTGTTTTTT.

The J gene is TRBJ1-5, the V gene TRBV6-5, with TRBD1 identical over 12 bases. The trim removed 9 bases at V and 9 bases at J, leaving 9 bases unmatched. The germline V gene has CDR1 MNHEY and CDR2 SVGAGI. The CDR3 has 14 residues. This chain's CDR3 is CARGTGGAAWPQHF. The CDR3 DNA follows: TGTGCCAGGGGGACAGGGGGCGCGGCGTGGCCCCAGCATTTT.

The chain employs TRBV18 and TRBJ2-7; 9 bases agree with TRBD1. The V gene's germline CDR1 is KGHSH and CDR2 LQKENI. J lost 5 bases, V lost 6 bases, and 11 bases had no gene match. This CDR3 has 15 amino acids. The CDR3 bases are TGTGCCAGCTCTCAGGGCTTGACAGGGGGTGACGAGCAGTACTTC. Amino acids: CASSQGLTGGDEQYF.

The genes are TRBV30 and TRBJ1-3; no firm D call. Germline assignment: CDR1 GTSNPN and CDR2 SVGIG (reference sequence). Deletions cut 0 bases from V and 0 bases from J, with 9 bases between. The CDR3 covers 15 residues. As DNA, the CDR3 is TGTGCCTGGAGTGTCGGGAGATTCTCTGGAAACACCATATATTTT. As protein: CAWSVGRFSGNTIYF.

The chain joins TRBV19 to TRBJ2-3; the D is unclear. Germline assignment: CDR1 LNHDA and CDR2 SQIVND (reference sequence). CDR3 length: 13 residues. Trimming took 9 bases from V and 4 from J, leaving 14 bases between them. The CDR3 here is CASFYSYSDTQYF. The CDR3 DNA follows: TGTGCCAGCTTCTACAGCTACTCAGATACGCAGTATTTT.

The rearrangement links TRBV9 to TRBJ2-1, with a weak D call TRBD1 (6 bases). In germline, CDR1 is SGDLS, CDR2 YYNGEE. The CDR3 is 14 residues long. V was cut by 4 bases and J by 8 bases, with 16 bases left in between. This chain's CDR3 is CASSRQGKGDEQFF. CDR3 coding DNA: TGTGCCAGCAGCCGTCAGGGGAAGGGGGATGAGCAGTTCTTC.

In DNA, the CDR3 is TGTGCCAGCAGCGTAGGGGCAGGGGTATTCTCCTACGAGCAGTACTTC. Amino acid sequence: CASSVGAGVFSYEQYF. This rearrangement joins TRBV9 to TRBJ2-7; D may be TRBD1 (6 bases). V was pared by 0 bases and J by 0 bases, with 13 bases between. The CDR3 covers 16 residues. The germline V gene has CDR1 SGDLS and CDR2 YYNGEE.

This clone was detected a few times. This chain uses TRBV6-1 with TRBJ2-7, with TRBD1 identical over 7 bases. After removal of 2 bases from V and 2 bases from J, the junction contained 9 bases not matched to a gene. Looked up from germline, CDR1 is MNHNS and CDR2 is SASEGT. CDR3 length: 16 residues. The CDR3 region has the DNA TGTGCCAGCAGTGAACGAGGGCAGGGGGTGACCTACGAGCAGTACTTC. Translated: CASSERGQGVTYEQYF.

The chain has TRBV18 and TRBJ2-1, with a tentative D call TRBD1 (6 bases). This CDR3 comprises 13 residues. CDR1 and CDR2 (germline): KGHSH, LQKENI. Trimming removed 5 bases from V and 10 bases from J, with 15 bases in between. The CDR3 DNA reads as TGTGCCAGCTCAGAACAGGGATTGGGGGAGCAGTTCTTC. Its translation: CASSEQGLGEQFF.

V usage is TRBV19 and J usage is TRBJ2-3, with 13 positions matching TRBD2. Germline V gene data show CDR1 as LNHDA and CDR2 as SQIVND (reference sequence). CDR3 length: 20 residues. V trimming: 4 bases; J trimming: 2 bases; junction bases outside the gene matches: 15. In nucleotides, the CDR3 is TGTGCCAGTAGTACGCGGACTAGCGGGAGTACTAAAAGCATCACAGATACGCAGTATTTT. Translating gives CASSTRTSGSTKSITDTQYF.

This chain links TRBV2 with TRBJ2-1; 11 bases are a match to TRBD2. CDR1 is SNHLY and CDR2 is FYNNEI in the germline V gene. The CDR3 length is 16 residues. V lost 7 bases, J lost 7 bases, and 12 bases stayed unmatched. In DNA form, the CDR3 reads TGTGCCAGCACCCCGACTAGCGGGATCACAAAAAATGAGCAGTTCTTC. Its translation: CASTPTSGITKNEQFF. The full variable domain, rest sourced from reference TRBV2 and TRBJ2-1, is EPEVTQTPSHQVTQMGQEVILRCVPISNHLYFYWYRQILGQKVEFLVSFYNNEISEKSEIFDDQFSVERPDGSNFTLKIRSTKLEDSAMYFCASTPTSGITKNEQFFGPGTRLTVL.

This clone was picked up one time. This chain joins TRBV6-1 and TRBJ2-1; D possibly corresponds to TRBD2 (5 bases). There are 15 residues in the CDR3. The germline V gene has CDR1 MNHNS and CDR2 SASEGT. V was pared by 6 bases and J by 3 bases, with 15 bases between. The CDR3 DNA follows: TGTGCCAGCAGGCTCTGGGGAGCAAACTACAATGAGCAGTTCTTC. This sequence encodes CASRLWGANYNEQFF.

The chain is built from TRBV7-6 and TRBJ2-7, with D perhaps TRBD1 (6 bases). Germline V lookup: CDR1 SGHVS, CDR2 FNYEAQ. This CDR3 has 17 residues. V was pared by 4 bases and J by 4 bases, with 23 bases between. As DNA, the CDR3 is TGTGCCAGCAGCTCCCCTGGTCGGGCAGGGGTGGAGTACGAGCAGTACTTC. It codes for CASSSPGRAGVEYEQYF.

This clone has only one observation. The chain carries TRBV11-2 and TRBJ2-1, with D possibly matching TRBD2 (6 bases). Per the germline V gene, CDR1 is SGHAT and CDR2 is FQNNGV. The CDR3 length is 17 residues. V was shortened by 5 bases and J by 0 bases, with 17 bases between the two germline ends. Written as DNA, the CDR3 is TGTGCCAGCAGCCCATCTCCTCTAGCGAACTCCTACAATGAGCAGTTCTTC. This gives the protein CASSPSPLANSYNEQFF.

V is TRBV5-4 and J is TRBJ2-1; TRBD2 matches 11 bases. CDR3 size: 15 residues. Germline V gene data show CDR1 as SGHNT and CDR2 as YYREEE (reference sequence). Trimming at V came to 3 bases and at J to 9 bases, leaving 8 bases not matched to a gene. The CDR3 protein is CASSYGTSGYSEQFF. The CDR3 DNA is TGTGCCAGCAGCTACGGGACTAGCGGTTACTCTGAGCAGTTCTTC.